This T cell receptor beta chain comes out of a study of blood T cell repertoires in COVID-19. The V end lost 2 bases, the J end lost 5 bases, and 10 bases lay between the germline ends. Germline V gives CDR1 GTSNPN, CDR2 SVGIG (reference sequence). The CDR3 contains 13 residues. Sequenced by immunoSEQ multiplex PCR; TCRdb stores in-frame clones only, minus some. The sample carries about 80,000 clones, 80% to 85% recorded once. Sequenced: peripheral blood. The chain is built from TRBV30 and TRBJ2-1; D may be TRBD1 (6 bases). The TCR originated in a woman in her seventies with acute or convalescent COVID-19. The CDR3 DNA is TGTGCCTGGAGTCAGCACAGGGACAATGAGCAGTTCTTC. Its translation is CAWSQHRDNEQFF.